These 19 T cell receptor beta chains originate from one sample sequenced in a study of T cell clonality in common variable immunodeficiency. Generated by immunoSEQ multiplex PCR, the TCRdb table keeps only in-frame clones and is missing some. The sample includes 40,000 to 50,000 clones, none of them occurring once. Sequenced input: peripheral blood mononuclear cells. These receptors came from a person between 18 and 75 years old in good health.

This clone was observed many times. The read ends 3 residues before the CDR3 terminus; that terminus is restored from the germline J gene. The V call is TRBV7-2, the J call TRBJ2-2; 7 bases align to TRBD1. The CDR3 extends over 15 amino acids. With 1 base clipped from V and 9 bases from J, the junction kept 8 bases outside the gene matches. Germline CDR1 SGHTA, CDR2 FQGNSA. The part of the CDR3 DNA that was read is TGTGCCAGCAGCTTAGGACAGGGAGCCGCGTGGGAG. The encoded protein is CASSLGQGAAWE. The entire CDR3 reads CASSLGQGAAWELFF.

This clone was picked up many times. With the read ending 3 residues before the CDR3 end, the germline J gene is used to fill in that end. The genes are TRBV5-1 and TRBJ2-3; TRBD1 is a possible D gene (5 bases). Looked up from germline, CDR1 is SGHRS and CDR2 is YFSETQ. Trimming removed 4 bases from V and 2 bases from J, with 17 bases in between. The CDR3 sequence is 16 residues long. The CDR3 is CASSPPTETSTDTQYF. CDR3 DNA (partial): TGCGCCAGCAGCCCACCGACAGAGACTTCCACAGATACG.

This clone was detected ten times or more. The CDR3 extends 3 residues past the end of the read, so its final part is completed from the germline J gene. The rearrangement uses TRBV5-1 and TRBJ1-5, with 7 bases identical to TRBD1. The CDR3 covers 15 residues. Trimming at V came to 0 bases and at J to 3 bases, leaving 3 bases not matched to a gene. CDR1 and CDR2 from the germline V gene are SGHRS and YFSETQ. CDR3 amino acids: CASSLGTGPNQPQHF. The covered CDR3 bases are TGCGCCAGCAGCTTGGGGACAGGACCCAATCAGCCC.

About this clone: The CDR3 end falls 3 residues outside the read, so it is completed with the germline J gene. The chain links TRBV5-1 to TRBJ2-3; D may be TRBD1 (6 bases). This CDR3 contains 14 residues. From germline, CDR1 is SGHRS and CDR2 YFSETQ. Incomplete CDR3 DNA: TGCGCCAGCAGCTACCGGACAGATGAAGAGACG. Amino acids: CASSYRTDEET. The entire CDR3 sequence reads CASSYRTDEETQYF.

Partial CDR3 DNA: TGCGCCAGCAGGGCGGACAGGGGGTCCGGTCTCCGCAACGAG. Protein product: CASRADRGSGLRNE. The whole CDR3 sequence reads CASRADRGSGLRNEQYF. The V and J genes are TRBV5-1 and TRBJ2-7; TRBD1 aligns across 10 bases. The read halts 3 residues ahead of the CDR3 end, with the missing end drawn from the germline J gene. CDR1 is SGHRS, CDR2 YFSETQ, per germline. V lost 5 bases to trimming and J lost 5 bases; unmatched junction nucleotides: 16. The CDR3 is 17 amino acids.

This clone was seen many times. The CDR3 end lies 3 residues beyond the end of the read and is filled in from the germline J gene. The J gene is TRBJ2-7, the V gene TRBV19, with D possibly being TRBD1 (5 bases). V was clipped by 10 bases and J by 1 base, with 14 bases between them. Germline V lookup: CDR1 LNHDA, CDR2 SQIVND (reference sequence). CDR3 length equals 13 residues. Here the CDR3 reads CATSVRGSYEQYF. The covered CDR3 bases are TGTGCCACCTCCGTAAGGGGATCCTACGAG.

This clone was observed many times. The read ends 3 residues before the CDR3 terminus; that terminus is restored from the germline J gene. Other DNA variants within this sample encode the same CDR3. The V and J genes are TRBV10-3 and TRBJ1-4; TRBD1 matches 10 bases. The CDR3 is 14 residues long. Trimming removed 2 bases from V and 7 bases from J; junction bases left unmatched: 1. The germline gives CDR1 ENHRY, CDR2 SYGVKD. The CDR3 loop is CAISEGTGVEKLFF. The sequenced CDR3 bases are TGTGCCATCAGTGAGGGGACAGGGGTTGAAAAA.

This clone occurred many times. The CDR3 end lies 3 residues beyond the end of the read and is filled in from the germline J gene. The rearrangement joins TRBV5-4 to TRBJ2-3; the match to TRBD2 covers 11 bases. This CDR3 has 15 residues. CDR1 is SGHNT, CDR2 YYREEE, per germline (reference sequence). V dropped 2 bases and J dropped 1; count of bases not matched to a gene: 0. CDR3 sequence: CASSFSGGGTDTQYF. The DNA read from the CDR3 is TGTGCCAGCAGCTTTAGCGGGGGGGGCACAGATACG.

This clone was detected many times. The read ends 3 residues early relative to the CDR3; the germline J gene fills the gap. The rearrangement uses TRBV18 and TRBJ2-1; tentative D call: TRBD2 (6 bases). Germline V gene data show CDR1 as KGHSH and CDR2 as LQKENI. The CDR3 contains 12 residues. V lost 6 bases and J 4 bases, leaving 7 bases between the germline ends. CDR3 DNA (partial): TGTGCCAGCTCCGGGACTTACAATGAG. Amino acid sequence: CASSGTYNE. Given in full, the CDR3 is CASSGTYNEQFF.

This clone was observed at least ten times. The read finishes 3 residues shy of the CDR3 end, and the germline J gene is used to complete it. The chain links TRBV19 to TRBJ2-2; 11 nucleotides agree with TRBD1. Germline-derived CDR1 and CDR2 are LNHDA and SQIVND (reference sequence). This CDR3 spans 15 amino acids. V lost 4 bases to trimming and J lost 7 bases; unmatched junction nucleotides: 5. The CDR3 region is CASSTGQGANGELFF. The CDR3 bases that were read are TGTGCCAGTAGTACCGGACAGGGGGCGAACGGGGAG. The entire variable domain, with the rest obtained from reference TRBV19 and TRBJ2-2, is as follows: DGGITQSPKYLFRKEGQNVTLSCEQNLNHDAMYWYRQDPGQGLRLIYYSQIVNDFQKGDIAEGYSVSREKKESFPLTVTSAQKNPTAFYLCASSTGQGANGELFFGEGSRLTVL.

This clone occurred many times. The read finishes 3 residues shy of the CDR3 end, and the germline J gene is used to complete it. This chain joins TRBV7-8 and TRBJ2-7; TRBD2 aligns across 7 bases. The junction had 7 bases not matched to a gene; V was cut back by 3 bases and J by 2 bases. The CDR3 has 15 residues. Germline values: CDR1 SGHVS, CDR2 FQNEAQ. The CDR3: CASSLEAGRAYEQYF. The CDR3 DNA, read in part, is TGTGCCAGCAGCTTGGAAGCGGGGCGAGCCTACGAG. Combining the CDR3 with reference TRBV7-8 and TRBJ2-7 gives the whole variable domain GAGVSQSPRYKVAKRGQDVALRCDPISGHVSLFWYQQALGQGPEFLTYFQNEAQLDKSGLPSDRFFAERPEGSVSTLKIQRTQQEDSAVYLCASSLEAGRAYEQYFGPGTRLTVT.

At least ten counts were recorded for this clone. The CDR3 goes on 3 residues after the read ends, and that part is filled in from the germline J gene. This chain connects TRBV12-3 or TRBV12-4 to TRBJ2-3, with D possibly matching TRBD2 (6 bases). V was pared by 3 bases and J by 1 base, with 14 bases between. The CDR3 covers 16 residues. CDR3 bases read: TGTGCCAGCAGTTTTGACACCCGCGGGGGCACAGATACG. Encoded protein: CASSFDTRGGTDT. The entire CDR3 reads CASSFDTRGGTDTQYF.

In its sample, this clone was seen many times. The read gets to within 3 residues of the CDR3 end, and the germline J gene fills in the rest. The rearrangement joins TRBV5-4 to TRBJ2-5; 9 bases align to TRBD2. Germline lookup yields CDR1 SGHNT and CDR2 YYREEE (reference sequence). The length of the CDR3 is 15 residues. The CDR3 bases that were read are TGTGCCAGCAGCGGCGGGGGGGCCGGCGCAGATACC. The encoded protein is CASSGGGAGADT. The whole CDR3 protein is CASSGGGAGADTQYF.

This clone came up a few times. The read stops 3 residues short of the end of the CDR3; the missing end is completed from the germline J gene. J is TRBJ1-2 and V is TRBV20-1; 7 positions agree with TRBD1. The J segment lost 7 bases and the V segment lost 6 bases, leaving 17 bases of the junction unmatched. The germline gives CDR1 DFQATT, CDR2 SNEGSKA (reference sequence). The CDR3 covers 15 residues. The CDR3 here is CSAPAQGEGAFGYTF. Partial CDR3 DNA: TGCAGTGCCCCCGCGCAGGGAGAGGGGGCCTTTGGC.

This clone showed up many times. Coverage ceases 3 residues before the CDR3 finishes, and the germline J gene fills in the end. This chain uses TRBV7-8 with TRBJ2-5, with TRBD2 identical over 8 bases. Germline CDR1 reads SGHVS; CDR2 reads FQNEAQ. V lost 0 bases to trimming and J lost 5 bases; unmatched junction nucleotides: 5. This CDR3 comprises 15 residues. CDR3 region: CASSLARGGRETQYF. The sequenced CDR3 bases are TGTGCCAGCAGCTTAGCTCGGGGGGGCCGGGAGACC. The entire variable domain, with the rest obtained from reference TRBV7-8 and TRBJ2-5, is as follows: GAGVSQSPRYKVAKRGQDVALRCDPISGHVSLFWYQQALGQGPEFLTYFQNEAQLDKSGLPSDRFFAERPEGSVSTLKIQRTQQEDSAVYLCASSLARGGRETQYFGPGTRLLVL.

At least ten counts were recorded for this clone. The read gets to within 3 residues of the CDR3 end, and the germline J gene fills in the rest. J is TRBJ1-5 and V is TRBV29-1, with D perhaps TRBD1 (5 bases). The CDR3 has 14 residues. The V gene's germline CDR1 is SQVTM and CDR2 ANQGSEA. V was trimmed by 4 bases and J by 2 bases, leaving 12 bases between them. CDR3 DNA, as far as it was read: TGCAGCGTTGTAGTAGGGGCGGGCAATCAGCCC. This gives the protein CSVVVGAGNQP. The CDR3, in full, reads CSVVVGAGNQPQHF.

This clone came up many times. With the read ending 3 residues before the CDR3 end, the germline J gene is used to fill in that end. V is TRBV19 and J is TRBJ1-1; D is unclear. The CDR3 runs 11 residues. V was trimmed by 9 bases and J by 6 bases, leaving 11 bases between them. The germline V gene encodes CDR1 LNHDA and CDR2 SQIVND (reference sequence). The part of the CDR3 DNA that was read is TGTGCCAGCATTATTGGGCCTGAA. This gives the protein CASIIGPE. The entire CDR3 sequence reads CASIIGPEAFF.

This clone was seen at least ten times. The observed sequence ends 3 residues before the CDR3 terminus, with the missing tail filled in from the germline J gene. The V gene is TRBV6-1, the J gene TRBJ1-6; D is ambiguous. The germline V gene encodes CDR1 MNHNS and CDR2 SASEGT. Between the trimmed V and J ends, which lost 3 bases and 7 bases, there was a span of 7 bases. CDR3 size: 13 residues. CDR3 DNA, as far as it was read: TGTGCCAGCAGTGAGTATCGGAATTCACCC. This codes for CASSEYRNSP. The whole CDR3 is CASSEYRNSPLHF.

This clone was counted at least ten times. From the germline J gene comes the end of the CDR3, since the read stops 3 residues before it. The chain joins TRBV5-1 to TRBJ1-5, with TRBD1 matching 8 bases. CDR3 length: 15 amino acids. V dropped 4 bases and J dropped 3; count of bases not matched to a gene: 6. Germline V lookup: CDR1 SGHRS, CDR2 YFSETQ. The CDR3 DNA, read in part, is TGCGCCAGCAGCCCCCGGACAGGGAACAATCAGCCC. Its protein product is CASSPRTGNNQP. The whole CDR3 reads CASSPRTGNNQPQHF. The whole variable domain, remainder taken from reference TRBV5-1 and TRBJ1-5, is KAGVTQTPRYLIKTRGQQVTLSCSPISGHRSVSWYQQTPGQGLQFLFEYFSETQRNKGNFPGRFSGRQFSNSRSEMNVSTLELGDSALYLCASSPRTGNNQPQHFGDGTRLSIL.